This record concerns one T cell receptor (beta chain) sequence. Its antigen is unidentified. This sample was taken from a study of cytomegalovirus exposure and HLA in healthy donors. 13 Jbeta primers and 60 Vbeta primers were used for the PCR. Some clones are missing from TCRdb's copy, which holds only in-frame ones; the method was immunoSEQ multiplex PCR. Among tens of thousands of clones listed, approximately 71% were seen once. Notes on the study in general: A later analysis reportedly identified an Asian-associated ancestry cluster as carrying fewer N-insertions than the roughly 670-donor mean.

The trim removed 3 bases at V and 5 bases at J, leaving 5 bases unmatched. This CDR3 contains 14 residues. Per the germline V gene, CDR1 is GTSNPN and CDR2 is SVGIG (reference sequence). Material: PBMCs. V usage is TRBV30 and J usage is TRBJ1-5; TRBD1 matches at 9 bases. This clonotype originated in a woman aged 35 to 49 in good health and CMV-seropositive. For the CDR3, the DNA is TGTGCCTGGAGCGCGGACAGGGGTGATCAGCCCCAGCATTTT. This encodes CAWSADRGDQPQHF.